This entry lists 29 T cell receptor beta chains sequenced from one sample in a study of blood T cell repertoires in COVID-19. Assay: immunoSEQ multiplex PCR; the TCRdb copy retains only in-frame clones and omits some. The sample lists approximately 240,000 clones; approximately 86% were seen once. The sequencing sample was made of peripheral blood. These receptors were collected from a woman aged 55 to 70 with active or convalescent COVID-19.

The gene calls are TRBV7-6 and TRBJ2-2; TRBD1 aligns across 11 bases. This CDR3 is 17 amino acids long. The germline CDR1 and CDR2 sequences are SGHVS and FNYEAQ. The V and J ends lost 0 bases and 4 bases, in that order; junction bases with no gene match: 4. The CDR3, as DNA: TGTGCCAGCAGCTTAGCCGGGACAGGGGGGACCACCGGGGAGCTGTTTTTT. Amino acid sequence: CASSLAGTGGTTGELFF.

The chain joins TRBV5-5 to TRBJ2-1; D may be TRBD2 (6 bases). This CDR3 has 16 amino acids. Germline assignment: CDR1 SGHKS and CDR2 YYEKEE (reference sequence). The V and J ends lost 3 bases and 2 bases respectively, with 15 bases between them. CDR3 sequence: CASSWGGEAAYNEQFF. The CDR3, as DNA: TGTGCCAGCAGCTGGGGAGGTGAGGCGGCCTACAATGAGCAGTTCTTC.

The V gene is TRBV19, the J gene TRBJ2-1; TRBD2 aligns across 7 bases. Germline V gene sequence: CDR1 LNHDA, CDR2 SQIVND (reference sequence). The CDR3 loop spans 14 amino acids. The V and J ends lost 6 bases and 4 bases, in that order; junction bases with no gene match: 6. CDR3: CASRGGSGYNEQFF. The CDR3 coding sequence is TGTGCCAGTAGGGGCGGGAGTGGATACAATGAGCAGTTCTTC. Full variable domain (rest looked up from reference TRBV19 and TRBJ2-1): DGGITQSPKYLFRKEGQNVTLSCEQNLNHDAMYWYRQDPGQGLRLIYYSQIVNDFQKGDIAEGYSVSREKKESFPLTVTSAQKNPTAFYLCASRGGSGYNEQFFGPGTRLTVL.

The rearrangement uses TRBV6-1 and TRBJ1-1; 10 bases agree with TRBD1. With V trimmed by 0 bases and J by 3 bases, 4 bases remained unmatched. Germline CDR1 reads MNHNS; CDR2 reads SASEGT. The CDR3 loop spans 16 amino acids. The CDR3 bases are TGTGCCAGCAGTGAAGCGCTTGGGACAGGGGACACTGAAGCTTTCTTT. It encodes CASSEALGTGDTEAFF.

The chain recombines TRBV5-1 with TRBJ1-3; D remains ambiguous. This CDR3 spans 13 amino acids. The germline CDR1 and CDR2 sequences are SGHRS and YFSETQ. V lost 3 bases, J lost 4 bases, and 8 bases lay in between. CDR3 in DNA: TGCGCCAGCAGCTCCACAGCCGGAAACACCATATATTTT. This gives the protein CASSSTAGNTIYF.

This chain links TRBV10-1 with TRBJ1-2, with D hard to call. Per germline, CDR1 WNHNN and CDR2 SYGVQD (reference sequence). Trimming took off 3 bases at V and 3 bases at J, with 23 bases between the two ends. The CDR3 runs to 18 residues. CDR3 DNA: TGCGCCAGCAGTGACCACTCCGTTGGGGAGGGATCGGACTATGGCTACACCTTC. Protein product: CASSDHSVGEGSDYGYTF.

This clone was seen more than once but under ten times. Other DNA sequences in the sample encode the same CDR3. The chain's CDR3 is CASRTGNQPQHF. DNA of the CDR3: TGTGCCAGTCGGACAGGCAATCAGCCCCAGCATTTT. The chain couples TRBV19 to TRBJ1-5; D possibly corresponds to TRBD1 (6 bases). Per the germline V gene, CDR1 is LNHDA and CDR2 is SQIVND (reference sequence). V was trimmed by 8 bases and J by 2 bases, leaving 7 bases between them. This CDR3 has 12 amino acids.

The V and J genes are TRBV30 and TRBJ1-2; D perhaps matches TRBD1 (5 bases). The germline V gene encodes CDR1 GTSNPN and CDR2 SVGIG (reference sequence). Between the trimmed V and J ends, which lost 0 bases and 2 bases, there was a span of 10 bases. The CDR3 runs 14 residues. The CDR3, as DNA: TGTGCCTGGAGTGTTGGGGGGGTGAACTATGGCTACACCTTC. This gives the protein CAWSVGGVNYGYTF.

The chain employs TRBV19 and TRBJ1-5; D is possibly TRBD1 (5 bases). This CDR3 spans 15 amino acids. CDR1 is LNHDA, CDR2 SQIVND, per germline (reference sequence). Trimming took off 6 bases at V and 4 bases at J, with 16 bases between the two ends. CDR3 amino acids: CASSRLGGTNQPQHF. DNA of the CDR3: TGTGCCAGTAGCAGGTTGGGGGGAACTAATCAGCCCCAGCATTTT. The variable domain in full, with the rest retrieved from reference TRBV19 and TRBJ1-5, is DGGITQSPKYLFRKEGQNVTLSCEQNLNHDAMYWYRQDPGQGLRLIYYSQIVNDFQKGDIAEGYSVSREKKESFPLTVTSAQKNPTAFYLCASSRLGGTNQPQHFGDGTRLSIL.

The genes are TRBV28 and TRBJ1-5; tentative D call: TRBD1 (5 bases). The CDR3 runs 17 residues. From germline, CDR1 is MDHEN and CDR2 SYDVKM. V was pared by 5 bases and J by 1 base, with 18 bases between. The CDR3, as DNA: TGTGCCAGCAGTCAGACGGGGGGGACTGAAAGCAATCAGCCCCAGCATTTT. The encoded protein is CASSQTGGTESNQPQHF.

This chain uses TRBV6-2 or TRBV6-3 with TRBJ1-2; no reliable D call. This CDR3 region has 13 residues. The germline V gene has CDR1 MNHEY and CDR2 SVGEGT. Trimming shortened V by 4 bases and J by 4 bases, and 10 bases separated the two germline ends. CDR3 DNA: TGTGCCAGCAGTTGGGAGGGCCTCTATGGCTACACCTTC. This codes for CASSWEGLYGYTF.

This rearrangement joins TRBV5-1 to TRBJ1-1; D is undetermined. Trimming shortened V by 0 bases and J by 1 base, and 7 bases separated the two germline ends. This CDR3 contains 14 residues. Germline V gene data show CDR1 as SGHRS and CDR2 as YFSETQ. CDR3 DNA sequence: TGCGCCAGCAGCTTGGTATCAGGGAACACTGAAGCTTTCTTT. Translating it yields CASSLVSGNTEAFF.

This chain connects TRBV10-3 to TRBJ1-5; TRBD1 matches 8 bases. The J segment lost 3 bases and the V segment lost 7 bases, leaving 17 bases of the junction unmatched. Germline CDR1 reads ENHRY; CDR2 reads SYGVKD. The CDR3 runs 18 residues. The CDR3 loop is CAITEALDRESVNQPQHF. The CDR3 DNA reads as TGTGCCATCACCGAGGCCCTGGACAGGGAGTCCGTCAATCAGCCCCAGCATTTT.

This chain joins TRBV7-6 and TRBJ2-3; TRBD1 is a possible D gene (5 bases). This CDR3 is 15 amino acids long. V shed 5 bases and J shed 3 bases, with 15 bases lying between them. Per the germline V gene, CDR1 is SGHVS and CDR2 is FNYEAQ. The CDR3 coding sequence is TGTGCCAGCAGCCGCTCCAGGGCCGGGACAGATACGCAGTATTTT. Translating it yields CASSRSRAGTDTQYF.

The V and J genes are TRBV19 and TRBJ1-2; 7 nucleotides line up with TRBD1. V was pared by 4 bases and J by 4 bases, with 6 bases of the junction left unmatched. The CDR3 runs 14 residues. Germline V CDR1 and CDR2: LNHDA, SQIVND (reference sequence). CDR3 sequence: CASSTQTGSYGYTF. The DNA for the CDR3 is TGTGCCAGTAGTACCCAGACAGGGAGCTATGGCTACACCTTC.

V usage is TRBV6-1 and J usage is TRBJ1-5; D gene uncertain. CDR3 length: 15 amino acids. Germline V CDR1 and CDR2: MNHNS, SASEGT. Trimming left V 0 bases short and J 2 bases short, with 8 bases between. As DNA, the CDR3 is TGTGCCAGCAGTGAAGCTGTGCCAGGCAATCAGCCCCAGCATTTT. Amino acids: CASSEAVPGNQPQHF.

This chain uses TRBV7-9 with TRBJ1-6; 9 bases align to TRBD1. Trimming removed 5 bases from V and 5 bases from J; junction bases left unmatched: 4. This CDR3 contains 15 residues. Germline V gene lookup returns CDR1 SEHNR and CDR2 FQNEAQ (reference sequence). The CDR3 sequence is CASSPQGAHNSPLHF. The CDR3, as DNA: TGTGCCAGCAGCCCACAGGGGGCCCATAATTCACCCCTCCACTTT.

This chain links TRBV5-1 with TRBJ2-2, with D possibly matching TRBD1 (7 bases). Germline-derived CDR1 and CDR2 are SGHRS and YFSETQ. The CDR3 sequence is 17 residues long. V lost 5 bases to trimming and J lost 2 bases, with 19 bases between them. In DNA, the CDR3 is TGCGCCAGCAGATATGGAGGGGGGACAGTTAACACCGGGGAGCTGTTTTTT. Protein sequence: CASRYGGGTVNTGELFF. The variable domain in full, with the rest retrieved from reference TRBV5-1 and TRBJ2-2, is KAGVTQTPRYLIKTRGQQVTLSCSPISGHRSVSWYQQTPGQGLQFLFEYFSETQRNKGNFPGRFSGRQFSNSRSEMNVSTLELGDSALYLCASRYGGGTVNTGELFFGEGSRLTVL.

The CDR3 nucleotides read TGTGCCAGCAGCTTACGGGGACTTTTTAATGAGCAGTTCTTC. Protein product: CASSLRGLFNEQFF. J is TRBJ2-1 and V is TRBV11-2; tentatively, D is TRBD2 (6 bases). Germline-derived CDR1 and CDR2 are SGHAT and FQNNGV. Trimming took 2 bases from V and 7 from J, leaving 12 bases between them. CDR3 length equals 14 residues.

This chain joins TRBV19 and TRBJ1-3; 7 bases align to TRBD1. Losses at the gene ends were 8 bases for V and 3 bases for J; bases not matched to a gene: 7. Germline lookup yields CDR1 LNHDA and CDR2 SQIVND (reference sequence). The CDR3 is 14 amino acids. Here the CDR3 DNA reads TGTGCCAGTTCCACAGGGGCGCTTGGAAACACCATATATTTT. Encoded protein: CASSTGALGNTIYF. Full variable domain (remainder filled in from reference TRBV19 and TRBJ1-3): DGGITQSPKYLFRKEGQNVTLSCEQNLNHDAMYWYRQDPGQGLRLIYYSQIVNDFQKGDIAEGYSVSREKKESFPLTVTSAQKNPTAFYLCASSTGALGNTIYFGEGSWLTVV.

For the CDR3, the DNA is TGTGCCAGCAGCATCGACCCCGGGCGGGGGGAAGATACGCAGTATTTT. This translates into CASSIDPGRGEDTQYF. The chain combines TRBV11-2 with TRBJ2-3, with 8 bases identical to TRBD2. Germline CDR1 reads SGHAT; CDR2 reads FQNNGV. The V and J ends lost 5 bases and 5 bases, in that order; junction bases with no gene match: 12. This CDR3 contains 16 residues.

This clone was recorded a few times. The chain recombines TRBV19 with TRBJ1-1; 7 bases are a match to TRBD1. The germline V gene encodes CDR1 LNHDA and CDR2 SQIVND (reference sequence). The CDR3 extends over 14 amino acids. Unmatched junction bases numbered 8, after V lost 4 bases and J lost 6 bases. The CDR3 sequence is CASSSQTGIAEAFF. CDR3 sequence (DNA): TGTGCCAGTAGTAGCCAGACAGGGATCGCTGAAGCTTTCTTT.

The chain links TRBV5-8 to TRBJ2-6; maybe TRBD1 (6 bases). The germline gives CDR1 SGHTS, CDR2 YDEGEE. This CDR3 spans 16 amino acids. Trimming shortened V by 2 bases and J by 2 bases, and 11 bases separated the two germline ends. The CDR3 sequence: CASSLWGHAGANVLTF. In nucleotides, the CDR3 is TGTGCCAGCAGCTTATGGGGACACGCTGGGGCCAACGTCCTGACTTTC.

The chain recombines TRBV6-6 with TRBJ1-4; 7 bases match TRBD1. The junction had 8 bases not matched to a gene; V was cut back by 6 bases and J by 4 bases. The germline V gene has CDR1 MNHNY and CDR2 SVGAGI (reference sequence). The CDR3 is made up of 15 amino acids. This CDR3 is CASRERGQNNEKLFF. The CDR3 coding sequence is TGTGCCAGCAGGGAAAGGGGACAGAATAATGAAAAACTGTTTTTT.

V gene TRBV9 combines with J gene TRBJ2-3; 11 bases align to TRBD2. The germline CDR1 and CDR2 sequences are SGDLS and YYNGEE. J gave up 6 bases and V 3 bases, and 6 bases lay outside the gene matches. CDR3 length equals 15 residues. The CDR3 here is CASSGIAGGRDTQYF. Written as DNA, the CDR3 is TGTGCCAGCAGCGGCATAGCGGGGGGGCGCGATACGCAGTATTTT.

The J gene is TRBJ2-3, the V gene TRBV7-9; 14 nucleotides match TRBD2. CDR3 size: 19 residues. Germline loops: CDR1 SEHNR, CDR2 FQNEAQ (reference sequence). The J segment lost 4 bases and the V segment lost 1 base, leaving 10 bases of the junction unmatched. The CDR3 region is CASSLVRLAGGQGADTQYF. CDR3 DNA: TGTGCCAGCAGCTTAGTCCGACTAGCGGGAGGGCAGGGCGCAGATACGCAGTATTTT.

This clone has only one observation. The V and J genes are TRBV6-1 and TRBJ1-6, with TRBD1 as a possible D gene (5 bases). CDR1 and CDR2 from the germline V gene are MNHNS and SASEGT. With 3 bases removed from V and 7 bases from J, the gap between germline ends came to 7 bases. The CDR3 is 13 amino acids. This CDR3 is CASSDRVNSPLHF. The CDR3 nucleotides read TGTGCCAGCAGTGACAGGGTCAATTCACCCCTCCACTTT.

This chain joins TRBV7-9 and TRBJ1-1; D uncertain. This CDR3 spans 14 amino acids. The germline V and J ends were trimmed by 5 bases and 4 bases, with 14 bases remaining between them. Germline lookup yields CDR1 SEHNR and CDR2 FQNEAQ (reference sequence). The CDR3 sequence is CASSTSRGSTEAFF. The CDR3 DNA reads as TGTGCCAGCAGCACCTCCCGGGGTTCCACTGAAGCTTTCTTT.

In DNA form, the CDR3 reads TGTGCCAGCAGCCAAGATTTGAGTCTAGCGGGGTACACCGGGGAGCTGTTTTTT. This translates into CASSQDLSLAGYTGELFF. The chain is built from TRBV4-2 and TRBJ2-2; TRBD2 matches 9 bases. This CDR3 spans 18 amino acids. The junction had 8 bases not matched to a gene; V was cut back by 0 bases and J by 3 bases. Germline assignment: CDR1 LGHNA and CDR2 YNFKEQ.